This T cell receptor (beta chain) was identified during a study of blood T cell repertoires in COVID-19. Overall study: Donors in the United States, Italy and Spain gave samples during acute or convalescent COVID-19.

Some clones are missing from TCRdb's copy, which holds only in-frame ones; the method was immunoSEQ multiplex PCR. The sample consists of 150,000 to 200,000 clones, about 84% of them appearing once. This CDR3 region has 14 residues. The germline V gene has CDR1 SGHNT and CDR2 YENEEA. V lost 5 bases and J lost 1; bases outside the gene matches: 2. This chain connects TRBV11-3 to TRBJ1-3, with 7 bases aligning to TRBD1. This TCR came from a woman aged 25-40 years who had recovered from COVID-19. The source material was PBMCs or T cells enriched from blood (not recorded which). CDR3 sequence (DNA): TGTGCCAGCAGCCACAGGGGATCTGGAAACACCATATATTTT. This codes for CASSHRGSGNTIYF.